This is a list of T cell receptor beta chains from one sample in a study of pediatric ulcerative colitis. TCRdb keeps only in-frame clones here, not all; method: immunoSEQ multiplex PCR. The data contain tens of thousands of clones, over 65% of them seen just once; the ten biggest clones take up about 7.8%. Source material: gut tissue. The receptors come from a boy aged 5-17 years with severe ulcerative colitis. CDR3s include the opening cysteine and the closing phenylalanine or tryptophan. A D gene is named only where the DNA matches it firmly. The size field is filled for only some rows; it gives once, few, many or a size class.

clone size	J gene	D gene	V gene	CDR3 protein	CDR3 DNA
NA	TRBJ2-3	NA	TRBV6-4	CASSKSETFDTDTQYF	TGTGCCAGCAGTAAAAGCGAGACTTTTGACACAGATACGCAGTATTTT
NA	TRBJ2-1	NA	TRBV7-2	CASSVSGTYNEQFF	TGTGCCAGCAGCGTTAGCGGCACCTACAATGAGCAGTTCTTC
NA	TRBJ1-1	NA	TRBV5-6	CASSWGRDTEAFF	TGTGCCAGCAGCTGGGGACGGGACACAGAAGCTTTCTTT
NA	TRBJ2-7	NA	TRBV5-6	CASSLRPLGYEQYF	TGTGCCAGCAGCTTAAGGCCTCTAGGCTACGAGCAGTACTTC
NA	TRBJ2-2	TRBD2	TRBV4-3	CASSQTGTSVRTGELFF	TGCGCCAGCAGCCAAACCGGGACTAGCGTCCGTACCGGGGAGCTGTTTTTT
NA	TRBJ2-2	TRBD1	TRBV5-8	CATRSDRGHSTGELFF	TGTGCCACTCGTTCGGACAGGGGGCACTCCACCGGGGAGCTGTTTTTT
once	TRBJ2-7	TRBD1	TRBV6-5	CASSYTGQPVLREQYF	TGTGCCAGCAGTTACACGGGACAGCCGGTTTTGAGGGAGCAGTACTTC
NA	TRBJ2-3	NA	TRBV6-6	CASSYSTGKDTQYF	TGTGCCAGCAGTTACTCGACCGGAAAAGATACGCAGTATTTT
NA	TRBJ2-1	NA	TRBV7-9	CASSLVDHGGMDYNEQFF	TGTGCCAGCAGCTTAGTGGACCACGGGGGCATGGACTACAATGAGCAGTTCTTC
NA	TRBJ2-1	NA	TRBV19	CASSMVSSRLVNEQFF	TGTGCCAGTAGTATGGTTTCCAGTCGCCTAGTCAATGAGCAGTTCTTC
NA	TRBJ2-3	TRBD1	TRBV30	CASAHRGWTDTQYF	TGTGCCTCTGCCCACAGGGGCTGGACAGATACGCAGTATTTT
NA	TRBJ2-7	NA	TRBV27	CASSLPGLVPYEQYF	TGTGCCAGCAGTTTACCGGGCTTGGTACCCTACGAGCAGTACTTC
medium-sized	TRBJ2-1	NA	TRBV4-3	CASSQDWGLNEQFF	TGCGCCAGCAGCCAAGATTGGGGACTCAATGAGCAGTTCTTC
few	TRBJ2-3	NA	TRBV30	CAWRGEDTQYF	TGTGCCTGGAGGGGGGAAGATACGCAGTATTTT
NA	TRBJ2-5	TRBD1	TRBV4-2	CASSQAETGGAETQYF	TGTGCCAGCAGCCAAGCCGAGACAGGGGGCGCAGAGACCCAGTACTTC
NA	TRBJ1-2	NA	TRBV7-9	CASSLLLIRNYGYTF	TGTGCCAGCAGCTTACTTCTGATTAGAAACTATGGCTACACCTTC
NA	TRBJ2-2	NA	TRBV6-5	CASRRLNTGELFF	TGTGCCAGCAGACGACTAAACACCGGGGAGCTGTTTTTT
NA	TRBJ2-1	NA	TRBV29-1	CSSEGDGSIYNEQFF	TGCAGCTCCGAGGGGGATGGTAGTATATACAATGAGCAGTTCTTC
NA	TRBJ1-1	NA	TRBV6-5	CASSYSMGTEAFF	TGTGCCAGCAGTTACTCTATGGGAACTGAAGCTTTCTTT
NA	TRBJ2-4	NA	TRBV30	CAWSGTVAKNIQYF	TGTGCCTGGAGTGGAACGGTAGCCAAAAACATTCAGTACTTC
few	TRBJ2-7	TRBD1	TRBV6-6	CASSSPGQGAREQYF	TGTGCCAGCAGTTCGCCGGGACAGGGGGCAAGAGAGCAGTACTTC
few	TRBJ1-1	TRBD1	TRBV5-5	CASSAGQGNARRYEAFF	TGTGCCAGCAGCGCGGGACAGGGGAACGCAAGGAGGTATGAAGCTTTCTTT
NA	TRBJ2-3	TRBD2	TRBV6-4	CASSDSVASTSGTDTQYF	TGTGCCAGCAGTGACTCGGTCGCCTCGACTAGCGGTACAGATACGCAGTATTTT
NA	TRBJ2-7	TRBD2	TRBV5-4	CASSFKRLAPEGVEQYF	TGTGCCAGCAGCTTTAAAAGACTAGCTCCAGAAGGGGTCGAGCAGTACTTC
NA	TRBJ1-2	TRBD1	TRBV6-5	CASSDGTGYYGYTF	TGTGCCAGCAGTGACGGGACAGGGTACTATGGCTACACCTTC
few	TRBJ1-2	TRBD1	TRBV6-5	CASRRPGQGMYGYTF	TGTGCCAGCAGGAGACCGGGACAGGGCATGTATGGCTACACCTTC
NA	TRBJ1-1	NA	TRBV21-1	CASSNPGQGAAGAFF	TGTGCCAGCAGCAATCCGGGACAGGGGGCGGCTGGAGCTTTCTTT